This T cell receptor (beta chain) was identified in a study of blood T cell repertoires in COVID-19 (dated by TCRdb to about 2020). Some background on the complete study: The collaborator samples originated in the United States, Italy and Spain and spanned the acute and convalescent phases of COVID-19. The prospective study material was composed of cDNA or gDNA derived from T cells, B-cell-depleted T cells, or PBMCs. The sample metadata nearly always contained a de-identified subject ID, COVID-19 status, age in years and sex. Where HLA class I and class II types were available, the types were taken from metadata supplied by the sample provider, not from assay-based typing. The dataset comprised deeply sampled blood TCRbeta repertoires from subjects exposed to, actively infected with, or recovered from COVID-19. The repertoires were released in a freely available public database meant as a resource for research on the immune response to SARS-CoV-2. The samples were drawn from two sources: the first 160 participants of the ongoing ImmuneRACE study, and approximately 1,300 subjects contributed by 6 global collaborators.

The immunoSEQ Assay, a bias-controlled multiplex PCR, was used to amplify TCRbeta CDR3 regions from genomic DNA. The original pipeline was this. Nucleated cell counts per sample were estimated from amplification of reference gene primers within the assay. To quantify the absolute abundance of each unique TCRbeta CDR3 rearrangement, sequence reads were collapsed and filtered. For each sample, productive Simpson clonality was calculated as the square root of Simpson's diversity index across productive rearrangements. TCRdb took this table from immuneACCESS and kept in-frame rearrangements with V and J called. Such tables lack part of the clones; where checked against another copy, unresolved V genes explain under half of the gap, and the rest is unexplained. V and J calls and clone size are copied from that table; D and trimming were computed from the DNA. Here the sample has more than 85,000 clones; approximately 70% occur a single time. The top ten constitute 6.5% to 8.5% of the sample.

Each collaborating institution followed its own protocols to collect whole blood in K2EDTA tubes. For TCRbeta analysis, collaborators shipped samples as frozen whole blood, isolated PBMCs, or DNA extracted from either of those sample types. On this clone itself: What antigen it recognizes has not been identified. The input lacks base qualities; no much larger clone sits a single base away.

Here is what the overall study found, with its caveats: Clinical and demographic metadata were provided uncurated, with the amount varying by source and participant.

Sequencing was carried out using peripheral blood. The TCR originated in a woman aged 55-69 years with acute or convalescent COVID-19.

Read as DNA, the sequence is TGTGCCAGCAGTTTAGCCGGGAATCAGCCCCAGCATTTT. This sequence encodes CASSLAGNQPQHF. The chain is made from TRBV12-3 or TRBV12-4 and TRBJ1-5; the D gene is unclear. The CDR3 runs 13 residues from the cysteine to the phenylalanine. Only CDR3 DNA is held: 39 bases, read in frame from base 1. The trim is 0 bases for V and 4 bases for J, with a gap of 4 bases between the germline ends.